A few counts support the clone carrying this T cell receptor (beta chain). The data derive from a study of T cells in Graves' hyperthyroidism and ophthalmopathy. Looking at the study overall: Blood from the periphery was taken at initial diagnosis, before any treatment.

On the basis of clinical symptoms, serum thyroxine and TRAb, thyroid ultrasound and orbital computed tomography, diagnoses were made. Researchers took RNA transcripts and amplified the TCR beta CDR3 regions from them. The HTBI primer set was used in a first-round RT-PCR of the TCR CDR3. From the multiplex PCR reads, TCRdb called clonotypes with MiXCR, one entry per CDR3 protein. The repertoire holds about 270,000 distinct CDR3 sequences, with approximately 20% as singletons. The sequenced material came from blood. The sequence derives from a man aged 25-45 years with Graves' ophthalmopathy.

The CDR3 is CASSRTGNSPLHF. Here the CDR3 DNA reads TGTGCCAGCAGCCGAACAGGGAATTCACCCCTCCACTTT. The genes are TRBV12-3 or TRBV12-4 and TRBJ1-6; a possible D gene is TRBD1 (6 bases). CDR3 size: 13 residues. The V gene lost 6 bases and the J gene lost 7 bases, with 10 bases spanning the gap.